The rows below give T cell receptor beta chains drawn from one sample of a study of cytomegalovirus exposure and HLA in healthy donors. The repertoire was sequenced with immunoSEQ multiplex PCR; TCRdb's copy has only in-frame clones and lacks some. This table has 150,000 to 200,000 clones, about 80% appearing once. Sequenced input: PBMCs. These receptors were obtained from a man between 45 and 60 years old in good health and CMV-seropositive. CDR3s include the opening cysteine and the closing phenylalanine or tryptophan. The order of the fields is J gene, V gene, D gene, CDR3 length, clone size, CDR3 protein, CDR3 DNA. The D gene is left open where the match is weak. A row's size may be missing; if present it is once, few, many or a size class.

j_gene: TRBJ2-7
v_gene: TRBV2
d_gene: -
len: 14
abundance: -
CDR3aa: CASSERRQAYEQYF
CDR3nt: TGTGCCAGCAGTGAACGGCGACAAGCCTACGAGCAGTACTTC

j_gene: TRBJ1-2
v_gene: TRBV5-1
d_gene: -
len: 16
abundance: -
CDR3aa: CASSLTDRTVLYGYTF
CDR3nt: TGCGCCAGCAGCTTGACAGACAGGACGGTCCTCTATGGCTACACCTTC

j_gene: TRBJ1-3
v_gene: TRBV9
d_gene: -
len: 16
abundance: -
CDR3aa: CASSTGTKISGNTIYF
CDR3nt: TGTGCCAGCTCGACCGGGACAAAGATTTCTGGAAACACCATATATTTT

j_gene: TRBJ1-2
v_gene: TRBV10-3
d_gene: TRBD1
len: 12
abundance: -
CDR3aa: CAAKQGGNGYTF
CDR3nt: TGTGCCGCGAAACAGGGGGGGAATGGCTACACCTTC

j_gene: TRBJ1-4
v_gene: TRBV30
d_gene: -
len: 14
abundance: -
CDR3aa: CAWSYGPGNEKLFF
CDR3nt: TGTGCCTGGAGTTATGGCCCGGGTAATGAAAAACTGTTTTTT

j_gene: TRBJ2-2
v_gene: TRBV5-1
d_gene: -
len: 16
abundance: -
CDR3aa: CASSFQGPSNTGELFF
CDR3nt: TGCGCCAGCAGCTTCCAGGGGCCTTCGAACACCGGGGAGCTGTTTTTT

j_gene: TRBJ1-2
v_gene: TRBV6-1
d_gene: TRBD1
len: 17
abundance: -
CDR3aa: CASSEEPRDRVGYGYTF
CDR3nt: TGTGCCAGCAGTGAAGAACCCCGGGACAGGGTCGGCTATGGCTACACCTTC

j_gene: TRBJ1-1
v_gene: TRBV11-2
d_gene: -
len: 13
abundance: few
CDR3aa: CASSLGPAGKAFF
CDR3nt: TGTGCCAGCAGCTTAGGGCCGGCAGGGAAAGCTTTCTTT

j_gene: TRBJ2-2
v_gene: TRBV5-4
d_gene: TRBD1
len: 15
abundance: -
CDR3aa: CASSPDRVKAGELFF
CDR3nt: TGTGCCAGCAGCCCTGACAGGGTTAAAGCCGGGGAGCTGTTTTTT

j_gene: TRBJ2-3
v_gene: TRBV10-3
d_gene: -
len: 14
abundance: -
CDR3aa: CASRDSLKSDTQYF
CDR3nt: TGTGCCAGCCGGGACTCCCTTAAATCAGATACGCAGTATTTT

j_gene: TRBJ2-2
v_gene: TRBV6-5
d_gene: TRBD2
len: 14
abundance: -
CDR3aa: CASIRLAGSGELFF
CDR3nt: TGTGCCAGCATTCGACTAGCGGGGTCCGGGGAGCTGTTTTTT

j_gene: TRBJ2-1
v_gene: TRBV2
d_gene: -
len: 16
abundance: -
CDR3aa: CASSPPTGPTYNEQFF
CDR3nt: TGTGCCAGCAGTCCTCCGACGGGTCCTACCTACAATGAGCAGTTCTTC

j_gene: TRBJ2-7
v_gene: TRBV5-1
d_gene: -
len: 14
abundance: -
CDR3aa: CASSLDNLGYEQYF
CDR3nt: TGCGCCAGCAGCTTGGACAACCTAGGTTACGAGCAGTACTTC

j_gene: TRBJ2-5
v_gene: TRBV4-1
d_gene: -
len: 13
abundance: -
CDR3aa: CASSQVRGETQYF
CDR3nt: TGCGCCAGCAGCCAAGTGCGAGGAGAGACCCAGTACTTC

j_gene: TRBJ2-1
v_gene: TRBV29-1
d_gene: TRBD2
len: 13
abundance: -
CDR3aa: CSVGLAALNEQFF
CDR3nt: TGCAGCGTGGGACTAGCGGCCCTTAATGAGCAGTTCTTC

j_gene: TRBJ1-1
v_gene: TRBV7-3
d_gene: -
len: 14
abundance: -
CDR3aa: CASRLTVSGTEAFF
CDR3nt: TGTGCCAGCAGGTTGACAGTTAGTGGGACTGAAGCTTTCTTT

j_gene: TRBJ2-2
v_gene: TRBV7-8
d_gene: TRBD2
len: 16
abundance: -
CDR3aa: CASSLTSGGTHGELFF
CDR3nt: TGTGCCAGCAGCTTAACCAGCGGGGGAACCCACGGGGAGCTGTTTTTT

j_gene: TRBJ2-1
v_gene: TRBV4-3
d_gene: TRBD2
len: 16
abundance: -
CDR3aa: CASSQEFASGGYEQFF
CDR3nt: TGCGCCAGCAGCCAAGAGTTTGCTAGCGGGGGGTATGAGCAGTTCTTC

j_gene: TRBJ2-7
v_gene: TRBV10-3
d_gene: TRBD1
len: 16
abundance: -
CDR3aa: CAINPGTGIGSYEQYF
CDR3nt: TGTGCCATCAATCCCGGGACAGGGATCGGCTCCTACGAGCAGTACTTC

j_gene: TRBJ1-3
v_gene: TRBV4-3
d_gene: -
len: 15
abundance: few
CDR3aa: CASSQGTASGNTIYF
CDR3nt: TGCGCCAGCAGCCAAGGAACAGCCTCTGGAAACACCATATATTTT

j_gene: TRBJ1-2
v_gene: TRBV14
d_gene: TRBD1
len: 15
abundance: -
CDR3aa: CASSLPGDRAYGYTF
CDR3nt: TGTGCCAGCAGCCTACCTGGGGACAGGGCTTATGGCTACACCTTC

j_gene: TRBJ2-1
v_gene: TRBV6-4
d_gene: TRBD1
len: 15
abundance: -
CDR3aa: CASSDQTGAGNEQFF
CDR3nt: TGTGCCAGCAGTGATCAGACAGGGGCGGGCAATGAGCAGTTCTTC

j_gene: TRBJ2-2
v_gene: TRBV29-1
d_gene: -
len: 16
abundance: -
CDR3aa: CSVVVRRRSNTGELFF
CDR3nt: TGCAGCGTTGTGGTCAGGAGGAGATCTAACACCGGGGAGCTGTTTTTT

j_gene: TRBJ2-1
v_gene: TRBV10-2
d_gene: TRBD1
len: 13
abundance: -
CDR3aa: CASSWTGNNEQFF
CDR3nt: TGCGCCAGCAGTTGGACAGGGAATAATGAGCAGTTCTTC

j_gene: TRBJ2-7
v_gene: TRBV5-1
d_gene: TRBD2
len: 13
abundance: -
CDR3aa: CASSPLAGYEQYF
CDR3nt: TGCGCCAGCAGCCCTCTAGCGGGCTACGAGCAGTACTTC

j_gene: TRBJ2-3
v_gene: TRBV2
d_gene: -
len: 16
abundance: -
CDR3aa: CASSEYRGAFTDTQYF
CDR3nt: TGTGCCAGCAGTGAATACCGGGGGGCCTTCACAGATACGCAGTATTTT

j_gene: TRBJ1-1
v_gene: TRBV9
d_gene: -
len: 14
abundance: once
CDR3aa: CASSVDTMNTEAFF
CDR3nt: TGTGCCAGCAGCGTAGACACGATGAACACTGAAGCTTTCTTT